The clone carrying this T cell receptor (beta chain) showed up just a few times. These data belong to a study of response to subunit inactivated influenza vaccine. V lost 4 bases to trimming and J lost 5 bases; unmatched junction nucleotides: 11. CDR3 length: 14 amino acids. Germline-derived CDR1 and CDR2 are SQVTM and ANQGSEA. Each CDR3 protein is one row after TCRdb ran MiXCR on the RT-PCR reads. The table includes roughly 650,000 distinct CDR3 sequences, more than 15% detected once. This specimen was PBMCs from blood, taken 11 to 12 days after vaccination. This clonotype was obtained from a man aged 50-59 years who received an inactivated influenza vaccine. The chain has TRBV29-1 and TRBJ2-7; 7 positions agree with TRBD2. CDR3 bases: TGCAGCGTTGGGAGCGAGCGGGGAGTGGACGAGCAGTACTTC. Translation: CSVGSERGVDEQYF.